A single sample gave rise to the 16 T cell receptor beta chains below, sequenced in a study of T cell responses to AZD1222 COVID-19 vaccine. Repertoires were generated with immunoSEQ multiplex PCR, while TCRdb's copy carries only in-frame clones and drops some. The table has 150,000 to 200,000 clones, about 92% seen once. Source: peripheral blood, taken on day 0 of AZD1222 vaccination. These receptors all come from an adult in good health.

The chain combines TRBV7-2 with TRBJ2-1; no firm D call. V lost 3 bases and J lost 7, with 13 bases in between. Germline loops: CDR1 SGHTA, CDR2 FQGNSA. The length of the CDR3 is 14 residues. Here the CDR3 DNA reads TGTGCCAGCAGCTTTGGTCGAGCGACGAATGAGCAGTTCTTC. Its translation: CASSFGRATNEQFF.

The gene calls are TRBV11-3 and TRBJ2-1, with 14 bases lining up with TRBD2. Germline-derived CDR1 and CDR2 are SGHNT and YENEEA. Losses at the gene ends were 2 bases for V and 1 base for J; bases not matched to a gene: 4. The CDR3 is 18 amino acids. The CDR3 coding sequence is TGTGCCAGCAGCTTACGTGGGACTAGCGGGAGTTCCTACAATGAGCAGTTCTTC. Its translation: CASSLRGTSGSSYNEQFF.

The V gene is TRBV4-1, the J gene TRBJ2-7; 8 bases match TRBD2. CDR1 is MGHRA and CDR2 is YSYEKL in the germline V gene. J lost 4 bases, V lost 2 bases, and 13 bases had no gene match. CDR3 length: 17 amino acids. The CDR3 sequence is CASSQFGRVRGPYEQYF. Here the CDR3 DNA reads TGCGCCAGCAGCCAATTCGGGAGGGTCCGGGGGCCATACGAGCAGTACTTC.

The V call is TRBV7-8, the J call TRBJ1-2; unclear D gene. The CDR3 covers 15 residues. Looked up from germline, CDR1 is SGHVS and CDR2 is FQNEAQ. V lost 2 bases to trimming and J lost 4 bases, with 14 bases between them. In nucleotides, the CDR3 is TGTGCCAGCAGCTTATCCCAGGCGACCTTCTATGGCTACACCTTC. Its translation: CASSLSQATFYGYTF.

The rearrangement uses TRBV3-1 (or the pseudogene TRBV3-2) and TRBJ1-1; 10 bases match TRBD1. This CDR3 is 15 amino acids long. Germline V lookup: CDR1 LGHDT, CDR2 YNNKEL (reference sequence). Losses at the gene ends were 5 bases for V and 8 bases for J; bases not matched to a gene: 11. In DNA form, the CDR3 reads TGTGCCAGCAGCTTCGCCGCCGGGACAGGGGCCGAAGCTTTCTTT. Its translation: CASSFAAGTGAEAFF.

This chain links TRBV10-1 with TRBJ2-3; 15 nucleotides align to TRBD2. Germline CDR1 reads WNHNN; CDR2 reads SYGVQD (reference sequence). The CDR3 totals 17 residues. J lost 5 bases, V lost 6 bases, and 9 bases had no gene match. The DNA of the CDR3 is TGCGCCAGCAGCGCGGGACTAGCGGGAGGAGGAGTAGATACGCAGTATTTT. Encoded protein: CASSAGLAGGGVDTQYF.

V and J are TRBV5-6 and TRBJ2-3; TRBD2 matches 9 bases. The V gene's germline CDR1 is SGHDT and CDR2 YYEEEE. This CDR3 is 16 amino acids long. V lost 4 bases, J lost 3 bases, and 9 bases stayed unmatched. CDR3 DNA: TGTGCCAGCAGCATGGGACTAGCTGGGAGGACAGATACGCAGTATTTT. This translates into CASSMGLAGRTDTQYF.

The V and J genes are TRBV19 and TRBJ1-1; 9 bases line up with TRBD1. The CDR3 covers 14 residues. Per germline, CDR1 LNHDA and CDR2 SQIVND (reference sequence). The V and J ends lost 5 bases and 4 bases, in that order; junction bases with no gene match: 5. The CDR3 spells CASSVQGAGTEAFF. The CDR3 nucleotides are TGTGCCAGTAGTGTACAGGGGGCGGGCACTGAAGCTTTCTTT.

V is TRBV6-5 and J is TRBJ1-1, with a possible D match to TRBD1 (6 bases). Germline V gives CDR1 MNHEY, CDR2 SVGAGI. This CDR3 has 12 amino acids. V was cut by 5 bases and J by 5 bases, with 9 bases left in between. The CDR3: CASSRRGTEAFF. The CDR3 DNA is TGTGCCAGCAGTCGGAGGGGGACTGAAGCTTTCTTT.

This chain joins TRBV6-5 and TRBJ2-5; no clear D gene. CDR1 and CDR2 from the germline V gene are MNHEY and SVGAGI. This CDR3 spans 13 amino acids. V was cut by 6 bases and J by 1 base, with 9 bases left in between. The CDR3 DNA follows: TGTGCCAGCAGGCAGGATGCCCAAGAGACCCAGTACTTC. It codes for CASRQDAQETQYF.

The chain has TRBV6-5 and TRBJ2-5, with a weak D call TRBD1 (5 bases). Germline V CDR1 and CDR2: MNHEY, SVGAGI. Trimming took 5 bases from V and 1 from J, leaving 8 bases between them. This CDR3 contains 13 residues. CDR3 in amino acids: CASSQGFQETQYF. The CDR3 DNA follows: TGTGCCAGCAGTCAGGGTTTCCAAGAGACCCAGTACTTC.

This chain joins TRBV6-2 or TRBV6-3 and TRBJ1-1; perhaps TRBD1 as D (5 bases). This CDR3 is built from 13 residues. Germline CDR1 and CDR2: MNHEY and SVGEGT. Trimming took off 6 bases at V and 8 bases at J, with 16 bases between the two ends. In nucleotides, the CDR3 is TGTGCCAGCAGCCCTTCCGGGGCCGGCGAAGCTTTCTTT. It codes for CASSPSGAGEAFF.

The rearrangement joins TRBV7-2 to TRBJ1-5; TRBD1 is a possible D gene (5 bases). V lost 0 bases and J lost 2, with 5 bases in between. The CDR3 has 14 amino acids. Germline values: CDR1 SGHTA, CDR2 FQGNSA. As DNA, the CDR3 is TGTGCCAGCAGCTTAGCAGGGGGCAATCAGCCCCAGCATTTT. This sequence encodes CASSLAGGNQPQHF.

The gene calls are TRBV27 and TRBJ2-2; D gene uncertain. The germline V gene encodes CDR1 MNHEY and CDR2 SMNVEV (reference sequence). The CDR3 contains 11 residues. V was clipped by 5 bases and J by 5 bases, with 3 bases between them. The chain's CDR3 is CASSGTGELFF. CDR3 nucleotides: TGTGCCAGCAGTGGGACCGGGGAGCTGTTTTTT.

V and J are TRBV10-1 and TRBJ1-1, with 11 nucleotides matching TRBD1. CDR3 size: 14 residues. V lost 7 bases, J lost 4 bases, and 5 bases stayed unmatched. Germline values: CDR1 WNHNN, CDR2 SYGVQD (reference sequence). Here the CDR3 reads CASTRDRGSTEAFF. CDR3 in DNA: TGCGCCAGCACCCGGGACAGGGGGAGCACTGAAGCTTTCTTT.

V is TRBV18 and J is TRBJ1-2; 8 bases align to TRBD1. The CDR3 totals 14 residues. Trimming cost V 6 bases and J 6 bases; bases outside gene matches: 9. Germline V gene sequence: CDR1 KGHSH, CDR2 LQKENI. CDR3 coding DNA: TGTGCCAGCTCCCAAGACAGGGGACCGGATGGCTACACCTTC. This gives the protein CASSQDRGPDGYTF.